A selection of T cell receptor beta chains follows, all from one sample in a study of CD8 T cells in ankylosing spondylitis. Via MiXCR, TCRdb re-called the 5' RACE reads, giving one row per CDR3 protein. The profile shows fewer than 200,000 distinct CDR3 sequences, roughly 18% of them singletons. Sample: blood, either unsorted or a sorted T cell fraction (not recorded which). The source of these receptors is a male donor between 5 and 35 years old with ankylosing spondylitis or in good health (not recorded which). Each CDR3 is given with its conserved first and last residue. Each record gives: CDR3 DNA, CDR3 protein, V gene, J gene, clone size, D gene. The D gene is left open where the match is weak. Not every row has a clone size; where given, it reads once, few, many or a size class.

TGTGCCAGCAGTGAAGCGGTCACCGGGGAGCTGTTTTTT,CASSEAVTGELFF,TRBV6-1,TRBJ2-2,many,NA
TGTGCCAGCAGCCCAGGAAGGTCGACAGATACGCAGTATTTT,CASSPGRSTDTQYF,TRBV12-3/TRBV12-4,TRBJ2-3,many,NA
TGCAGCGTTGGGTCCAAAACCCGGGACAGGGGTACCTACAATGAGCAGTTCTTC,CSVGSKTRDRGTYNEQFF,TRBV29-1,TRBJ2-1,once,TRBD1
TGTGCCAGCAGTGGGCCACAGGGGGTCCGTGGCTACACCTTC,CASSGPQGVRGYTF,TRBV12-3/TRBV12-4,TRBJ1-2,many,TRBD1
TGTGCCAGCAGCGTAGACCTAGCAGGTTCAATGAACACTGAAGCTTTCTTT,CASSVDLAGSMNTEAFF,TRBV9,TRBJ1-1,many,NA
TGTGCCAGCAGTACAGCTAGCGGCCCCGCCTACGAGCAGTACTTC,CASSTASGPAYEQYF,TRBV28,TRBJ2-7,many,TRBD2
TGTGCCAGTAGTATAGAGGGGGCTGAGACAGTGCGTAATCAGCCCCAGCATTTT,CASSIEGAETVRNQPQHF,TRBV19,TRBJ1-5,many,NA
TGTGCCAGCAGTTCCCGGCTAGCCCTCCAAGAGACCCAGTACTTC,CASSSRLALQETQYF,TRBV27,TRBJ2-5,many,NA
TGTGCCAGCAGTTTAATAGCGGGAGGAATGATGGAGCAGTTCTTC,CASSLIAGGMMEQFF,TRBV12-3/TRBV12-4,TRBJ2-1,many,TRBD2
TGTGCCAGCAGCTTAGAGGTGGGTGGGAACTACGAGCAGTACTTC,CASSLEVGGNYEQYF,TRBV7-6,TRBJ2-7,NA,NA
TGTGCCAGCAGCCAATCGCTAGTCAATGAGCAGTTCTTC,CASSQSLVNEQFF,TRBV14,TRBJ2-1,many,NA
TGTGCCAGCAGCGTAGAAGGCGGAACCTACGAGCAGTACTTC,CASSVEGGTYEQYF,TRBV9,TRBJ2-7,NA,NA
TGTGCCAGCAGCAGGGACAGGGGAAACACTGAAGCTTTCTTT,CASSRDRGNTEAFF,TRBV7-9,TRBJ1-1,many,TRBD1
TGCGCCAGCAGCTTGGGGGGGTACCAAGAGACCCAGTACTTC,CASSLGGYQETQYF,TRBV5-1,TRBJ2-5,many,NA
TGTGCCAGCAGCCCATCCCATGAGCAGTTCTTC,CASSPSHEQFF,TRBV5-5,TRBJ2-1,many,NA
TGCAGTGCTAGAGAGTCCACGGGTTCACAGCCCCAGCATTTT,CSARESTGSQPQHF,TRBV20-1,TRBJ1-5,many,NA
TGTGCCAGCAGCTTAGAAGACGGGACAGGGACTCTCGGGGAGCTGTTTTTT,CASSLEDGTGTLGELFF,TRBV7-6,TRBJ2-2,once,TRBD1
TGCGCCAGCAGCTTGGGGAGACAGGGCCTAGGCGGGGCCAACGTCCTGACTTTC,CASSLGRQGLGGANVLTF,TRBV5-1,TRBJ2-6,NA,TRBD1
TGTGCCAGCAGTTTTTCCCCTAGCGGGAGAAACATTCAGTACTTC,CASSFSPSGRNIQYF,TRBV27,TRBJ2-4,many,TRBD2
TGCGCCAGCAGCTTGGTTGGCGTCGACATTCCCGGGGAGCTGTTTTTT,CASSLVGVDIPGELFF,TRBV5-1,TRBJ2-2,many,NA
TGTGCCAGCAGCTATCAACTAGCGGGAGTCTACGAGCAGTACTTC,CASSYQLAGVYEQYF,TRBV7-9,TRBJ2-7,many,TRBD2
TGTGCCACCAGTGAAGAGGGGCCTAATGAAAAACTGTTTTTT,CATSEEGPNEKLFF,TRBV24-1,TRBJ1-4,few,NA
TGTGCCAGCAGTAAATCTCCTAGTTGGGGCGGGAGTCACGAGACCCAGTACTTC,CASSKSPSWGGSHETQYF,TRBV27,TRBJ2-5,NA,TRBD2
TGCGCCAGCAGCCAAGATGAGGGCGCGGCGTACTACGAGCAGTACTTC,CASSQDEGAAYYEQYF,TRBV4-3,TRBJ2-7,many,NA
TGTGCCAGCAGCTCCGCCCCTACTAGCTCGGAGACCCAGTACTTC,CASSSAPTSSETQYF,TRBV7-2,TRBJ2-5,NA,NA
TGCGCCAGCAGCTTGAGTAGCGGGGGAAAAGAGACCCAGTACTTC,CASSLSSGGKETQYF,TRBV5-1,TRBJ2-5,NA,TRBD2
TGCAGCGTTGTAGACATCTCGGGAGTTGATACGCAGTATTTT,CSVVDISGVDTQYF,TRBV29-1,TRBJ2-3,few,NA